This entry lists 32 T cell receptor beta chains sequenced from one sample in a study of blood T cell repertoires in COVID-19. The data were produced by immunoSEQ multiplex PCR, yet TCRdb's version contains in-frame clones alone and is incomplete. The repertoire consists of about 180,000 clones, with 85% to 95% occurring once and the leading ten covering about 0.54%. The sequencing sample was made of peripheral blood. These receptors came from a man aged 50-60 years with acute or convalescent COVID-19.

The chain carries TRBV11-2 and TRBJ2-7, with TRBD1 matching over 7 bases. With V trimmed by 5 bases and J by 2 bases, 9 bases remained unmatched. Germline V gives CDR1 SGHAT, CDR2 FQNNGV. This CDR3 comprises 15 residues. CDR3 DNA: TGTGCCAGCAGCACCCTGACAGGGTTCCCCTACGAGCAGTACGTC. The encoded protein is CASSTLTGFPYEQYV.

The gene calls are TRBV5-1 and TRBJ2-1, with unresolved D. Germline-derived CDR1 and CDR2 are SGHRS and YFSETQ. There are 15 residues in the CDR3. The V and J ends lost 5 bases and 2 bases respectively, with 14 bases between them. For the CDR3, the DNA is TGCGCCAGCAGAATCGAAGGAGTAACCTACAATGAGCAGTTCTTC. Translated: CASRIEGVTYNEQFF.

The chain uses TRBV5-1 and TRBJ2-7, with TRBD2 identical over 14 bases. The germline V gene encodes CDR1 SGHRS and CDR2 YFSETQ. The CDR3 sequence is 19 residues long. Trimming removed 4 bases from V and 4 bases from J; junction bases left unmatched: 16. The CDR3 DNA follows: TGCGCCAGCAGCCCCAGGGACAGCGGGACTAGCGGGAGCGGTTACGAGCAGTACTTC. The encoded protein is CASSPRDSGTSGSGYEQYF.

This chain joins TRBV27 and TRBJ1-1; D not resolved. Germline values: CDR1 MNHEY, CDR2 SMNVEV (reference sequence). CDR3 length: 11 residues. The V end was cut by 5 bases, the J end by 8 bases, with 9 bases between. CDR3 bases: TGTGCCAGCAGTCACGACAAAGAAGCTTTCTTT. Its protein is CASSHDKEAFF.

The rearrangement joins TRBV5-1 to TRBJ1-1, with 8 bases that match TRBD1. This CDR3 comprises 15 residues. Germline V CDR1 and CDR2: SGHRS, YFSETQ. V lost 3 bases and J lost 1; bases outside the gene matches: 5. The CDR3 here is CASSYYTGGNTEAFF. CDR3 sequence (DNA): TGCGCCAGCAGCTACTACACAGGGGGGAACACTGAAGCTTTCTTT.

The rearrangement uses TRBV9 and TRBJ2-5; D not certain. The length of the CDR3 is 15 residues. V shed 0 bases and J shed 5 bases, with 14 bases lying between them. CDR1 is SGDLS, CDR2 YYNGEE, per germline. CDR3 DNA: TGTGCCAGCAGCGTAGGTGCACTTACGAGGGAGACCCAGTACTTC. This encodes CASSVGALTRETQYF.

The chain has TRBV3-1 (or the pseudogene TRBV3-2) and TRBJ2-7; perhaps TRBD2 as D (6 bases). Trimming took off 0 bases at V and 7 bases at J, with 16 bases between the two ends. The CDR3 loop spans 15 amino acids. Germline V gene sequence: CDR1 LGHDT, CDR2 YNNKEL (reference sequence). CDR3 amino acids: CASSQDRLPRGEQYV. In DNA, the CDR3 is TGTGCCAGCAGCCAAGATCGACTACCTCGGGGGGAGCAGTACGTC.

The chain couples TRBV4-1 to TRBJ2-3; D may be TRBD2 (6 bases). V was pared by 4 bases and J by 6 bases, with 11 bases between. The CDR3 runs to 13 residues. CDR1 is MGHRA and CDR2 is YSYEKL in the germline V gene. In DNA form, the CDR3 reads TGCGCCAGCAGCCTCGGAGCGGGTGATACGCAGTATTTT. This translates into CASSLGAGDTQYF.

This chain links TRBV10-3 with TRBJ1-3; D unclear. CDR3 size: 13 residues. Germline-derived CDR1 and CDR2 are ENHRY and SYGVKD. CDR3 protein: CAIRGFGGNTIYF. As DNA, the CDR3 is TGTGCTATAAGAGGTTTTGGTGGAAACACCATATATTTT.

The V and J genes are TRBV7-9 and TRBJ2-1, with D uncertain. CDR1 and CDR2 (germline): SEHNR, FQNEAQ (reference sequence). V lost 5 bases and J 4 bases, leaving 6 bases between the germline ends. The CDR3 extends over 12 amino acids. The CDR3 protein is CASSPGYNEQFF. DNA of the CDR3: TGTGCCAGCAGCCCCGGTTACAATGAGCAGTTCTTC.

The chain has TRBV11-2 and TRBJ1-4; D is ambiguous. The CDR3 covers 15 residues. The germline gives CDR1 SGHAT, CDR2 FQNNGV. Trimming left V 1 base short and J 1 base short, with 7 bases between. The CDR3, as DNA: TGTGCCAGCAGCTTAGTGGGCAGAACTAATGAAAAACTGTTTTTT. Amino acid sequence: CASSLVGRTNEKLFF.

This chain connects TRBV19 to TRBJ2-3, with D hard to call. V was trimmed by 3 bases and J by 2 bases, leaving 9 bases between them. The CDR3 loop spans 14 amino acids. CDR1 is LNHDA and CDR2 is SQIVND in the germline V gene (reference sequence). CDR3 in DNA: TGTGCCAGTAGTATGGTGGGCACCACAGATACGCAGTATTTT. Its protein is CASSMVGTTDTQYF.

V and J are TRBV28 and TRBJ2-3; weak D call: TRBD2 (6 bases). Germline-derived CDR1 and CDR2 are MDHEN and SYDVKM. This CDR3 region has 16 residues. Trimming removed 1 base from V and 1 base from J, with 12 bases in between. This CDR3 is CASSLLVASGTDTQYF. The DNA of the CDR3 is TGTGCCAGCAGTTTATTGGTCGCTAGCGGCACAGATACGCAGTATTTT.

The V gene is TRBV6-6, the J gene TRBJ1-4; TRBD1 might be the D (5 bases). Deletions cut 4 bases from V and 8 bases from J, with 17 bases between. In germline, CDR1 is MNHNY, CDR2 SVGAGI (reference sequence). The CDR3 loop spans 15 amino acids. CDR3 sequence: CASSSRRQGQEKLFF. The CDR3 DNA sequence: TGTGCCAGCAGTTCCCGGCGGCAGGGTCAGGAAAAACTGTTTTTT.

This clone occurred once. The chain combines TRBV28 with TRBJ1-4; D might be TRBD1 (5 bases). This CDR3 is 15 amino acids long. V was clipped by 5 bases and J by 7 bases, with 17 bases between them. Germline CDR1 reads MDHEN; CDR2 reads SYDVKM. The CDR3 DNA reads TGTGCCAGCAGTCAGGGCACCTTCCGCCTTGAAAAACTGTTTTTT. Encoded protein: CASSQGTFRLEKLFF.

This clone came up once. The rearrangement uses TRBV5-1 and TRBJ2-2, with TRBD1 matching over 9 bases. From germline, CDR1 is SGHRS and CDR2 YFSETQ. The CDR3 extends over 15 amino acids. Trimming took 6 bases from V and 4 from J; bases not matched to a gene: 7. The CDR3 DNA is TGCGCCAGCAACTCTGACAGGGGGAGCACCGGGGAGCTGTTTTTT. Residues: CASNSDRGSTGELFF. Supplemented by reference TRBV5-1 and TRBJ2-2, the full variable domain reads KAGVTQTPRYLIKTRGQQVTLSCSPISGHRSVSWYQQTPGQGLQFLFEYFSETQRNKGNFPGRFSGRQFSNSRSEMNVSTLELGDSALYLCASNSDRGSTGELFFGEGSRLTVL.

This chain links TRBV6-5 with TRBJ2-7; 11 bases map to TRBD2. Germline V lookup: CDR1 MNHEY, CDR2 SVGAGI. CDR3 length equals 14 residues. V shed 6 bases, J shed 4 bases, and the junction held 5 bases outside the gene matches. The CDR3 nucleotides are TGTGCCAGCAGCCCAATAGCGGGGGGGTACGAGCAGTACGTC. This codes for CASSPIAGGYEQYV.

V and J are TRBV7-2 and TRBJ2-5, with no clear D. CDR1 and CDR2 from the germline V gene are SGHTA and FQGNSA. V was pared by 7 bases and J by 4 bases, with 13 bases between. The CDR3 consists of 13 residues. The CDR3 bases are TGTGCCAGCACCTCCTTAGTTGGAGAGACCCAGTACTTC. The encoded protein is CASTSLVGETQYF.

The CDR3 sequence is CASSLATYAHNYGYTF. CDR3 bases: TGTGCCAGCAGCTTAGCCACATACGCACATAACTATGGCTACACCTTC. This sequence joins TRBV7-9 and TRBJ1-2; D is undetermined. The V end was cut by 0 bases, the J end by 1 base, with 12 bases between. This CDR3 contains 16 residues. The germline V gene has CDR1 SEHNR and CDR2 FQNEAQ (reference sequence).

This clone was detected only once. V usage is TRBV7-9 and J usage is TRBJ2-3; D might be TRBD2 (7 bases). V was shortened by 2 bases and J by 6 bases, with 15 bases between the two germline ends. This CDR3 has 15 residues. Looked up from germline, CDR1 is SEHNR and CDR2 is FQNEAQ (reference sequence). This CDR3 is CASSLYRGGRDTQYF. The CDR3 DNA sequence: TGTGCCAGCAGCTTATATAGGGGGGGAAGGGATACGCAGTATTTT.

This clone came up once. For the CDR3, the DNA is TGTGCCAGCACAACGACAGGGGCCTACGAGCAGTACGTC. It encodes CASTTTGAYEQYV. V is TRBV28 and J is TRBJ2-7; 8 bases fit TRBD1. Germline assignment: CDR1 MDHEN and CDR2 SYDVKM. J gave up 2 bases and V 7 bases, and 4 bases lay outside the gene matches. CDR3 length: 13 amino acids.

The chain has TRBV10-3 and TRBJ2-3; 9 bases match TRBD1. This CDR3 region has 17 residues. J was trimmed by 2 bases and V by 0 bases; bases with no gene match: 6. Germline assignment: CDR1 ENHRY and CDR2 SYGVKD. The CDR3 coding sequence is TGTGCCATCAGTGAGTCAACGACAGGGGGGTCCACAGATACGCAGTATTTT. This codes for CAISESTTGGSTDTQYF.

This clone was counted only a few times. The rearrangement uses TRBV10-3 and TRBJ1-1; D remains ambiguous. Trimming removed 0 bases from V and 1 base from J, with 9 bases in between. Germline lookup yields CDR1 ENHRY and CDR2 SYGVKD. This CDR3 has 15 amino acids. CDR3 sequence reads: CAISESRTWNTEAFF. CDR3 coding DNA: TGTGCCATCAGTGAGTCGCGCACCTGGAACACTGAAGCTTTCTTT.

CDR3 nucleotides: TGCGCCAGCAGCACCCTTACCCCCGGACTAGATACAGATACGCAGTATTTT. Protein product: CASSTLTPGLDTDTQYF. J is TRBJ2-3 and V is TRBV5-1; 7 bases fit TRBD2. There are 17 residues in the CDR3. The germline gives CDR1 SGHRS, CDR2 YFSETQ. Trimming removed 4 bases from V and 3 bases from J; junction bases left unmatched: 14.

CDR3 region: CASSPGSLSTDTQYF. The DNA of the CDR3 is TGTGCCAGCAGCCCCGGGTCCCTAAGCACAGATACGCAGTATTTT. The J gene is TRBJ2-3, the V gene TRBV13; no reliable D call. From germline, CDR1 is PRHDT and CDR2 FYEKMQ (reference sequence). This CDR3 is built from 15 residues. Deletions cut 5 bases from V and 0 bases from J, with 12 bases between. Based on the CDR3 plus reference TRBV13 and TRBJ2-3, the full variable domain is AAGVIQSPRHLIKEKRETATLKCYPIPRHDTVYWYQQGPGQDPQFLISFYEKMQSDKGSIPDRFSAQQFSDYHSELNMSSLELGDSALYFCASSPGSLSTDTQYFGPGTRLTVL.

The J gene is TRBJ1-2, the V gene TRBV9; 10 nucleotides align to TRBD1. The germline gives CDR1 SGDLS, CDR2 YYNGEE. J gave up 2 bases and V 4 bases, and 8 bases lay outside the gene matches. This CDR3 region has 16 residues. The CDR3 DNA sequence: TGTGCCAGCAGCCCGACAGGGGGCGGTTGGAACTATGGCTACACCTTC. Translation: CASSPTGGGWNYGYTF.

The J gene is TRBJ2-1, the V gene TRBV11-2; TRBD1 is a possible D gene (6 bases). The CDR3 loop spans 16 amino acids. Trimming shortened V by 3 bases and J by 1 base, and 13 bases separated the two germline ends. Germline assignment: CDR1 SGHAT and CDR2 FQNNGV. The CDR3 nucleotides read TGTGCCAGCAGCTTCGGCAGGGGTGTTTCCTACAATGAGCAGTTCTTC. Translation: CASSFGRGVSYNEQFF.

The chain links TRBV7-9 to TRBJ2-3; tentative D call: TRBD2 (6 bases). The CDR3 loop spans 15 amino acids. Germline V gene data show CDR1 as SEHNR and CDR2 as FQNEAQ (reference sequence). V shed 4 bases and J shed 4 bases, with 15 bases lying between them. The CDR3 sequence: CASSSPREPPDTQYF. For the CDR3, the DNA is TGTGCCAGCAGCTCCCCTCGGGAGCCCCCAGATACGCAGTATTTT.

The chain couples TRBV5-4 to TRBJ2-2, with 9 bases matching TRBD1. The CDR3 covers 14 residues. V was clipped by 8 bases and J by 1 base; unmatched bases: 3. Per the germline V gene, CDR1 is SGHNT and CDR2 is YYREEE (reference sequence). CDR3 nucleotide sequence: TGTGCCAGTGGGGACAGGGTGAACACCGGGGAGCTGTTTTTT. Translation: CASGDRVNTGELFF.

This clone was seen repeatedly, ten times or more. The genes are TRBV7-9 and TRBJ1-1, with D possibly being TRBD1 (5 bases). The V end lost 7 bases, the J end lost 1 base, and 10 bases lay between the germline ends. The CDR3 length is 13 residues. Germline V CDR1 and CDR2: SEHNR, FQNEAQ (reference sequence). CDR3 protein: CASILTANTEAFF. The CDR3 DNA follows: TGTGCCAGCATATTGACAGCGAACACTGAAGCTTTCTTT.

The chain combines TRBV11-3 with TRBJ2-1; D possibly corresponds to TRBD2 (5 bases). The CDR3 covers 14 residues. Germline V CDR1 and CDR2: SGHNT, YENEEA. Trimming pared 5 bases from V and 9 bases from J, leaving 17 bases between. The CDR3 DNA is TGTGCCAGCAGCCCCGGAGGAGCTGTCAGTGAGCAGTTCTTC. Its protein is CASSPGGAVSEQFF.

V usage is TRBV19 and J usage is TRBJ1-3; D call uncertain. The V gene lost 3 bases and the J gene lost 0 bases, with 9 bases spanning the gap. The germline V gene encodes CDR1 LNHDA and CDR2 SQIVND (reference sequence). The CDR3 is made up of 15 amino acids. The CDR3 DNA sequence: TGTGCCAGTAGTATCGAGGGCTACTCTGGAAACACCATATATTTT. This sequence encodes CASSIEGYSGNTIYF.